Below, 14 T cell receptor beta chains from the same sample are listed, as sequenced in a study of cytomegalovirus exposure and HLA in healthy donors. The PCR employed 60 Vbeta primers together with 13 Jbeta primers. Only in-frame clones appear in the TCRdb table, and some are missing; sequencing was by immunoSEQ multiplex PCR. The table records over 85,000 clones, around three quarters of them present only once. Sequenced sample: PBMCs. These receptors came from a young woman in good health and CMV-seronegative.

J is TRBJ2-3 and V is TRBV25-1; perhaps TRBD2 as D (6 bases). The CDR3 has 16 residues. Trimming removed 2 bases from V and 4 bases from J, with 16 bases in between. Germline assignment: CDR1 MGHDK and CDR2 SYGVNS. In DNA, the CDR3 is TGTGCCAGCAGTGAAGTAACCCCGGGAGCCTCAGATACGCAGTATTTT. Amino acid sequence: CASSEVTPGASDTQYF.

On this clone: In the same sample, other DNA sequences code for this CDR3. Here the CDR3 reads CASSVEGASTDTQYF. The CDR3 DNA follows: TGTGCCAGCAGCGTAGAGGGAGCAAGCACAGATACGCAGTATTTT. The chain couples TRBV9 to TRBJ2-3; TRBD2 is a possible D gene (5 bases). Trimming removed 0 bases from V and 0 bases from J, with 8 bases in between. This CDR3 has 15 amino acids. CDR1 is SGDLS, CDR2 YYNGEE, per germline.

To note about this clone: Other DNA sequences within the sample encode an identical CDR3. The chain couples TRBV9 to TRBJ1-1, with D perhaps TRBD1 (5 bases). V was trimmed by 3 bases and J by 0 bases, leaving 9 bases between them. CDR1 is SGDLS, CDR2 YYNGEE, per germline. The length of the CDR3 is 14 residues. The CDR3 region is CASSARDLNTEAFF. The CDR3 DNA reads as TGTGCCAGCAGCGCTCGGGACTTGAACACTGAAGCTTTCTTT.

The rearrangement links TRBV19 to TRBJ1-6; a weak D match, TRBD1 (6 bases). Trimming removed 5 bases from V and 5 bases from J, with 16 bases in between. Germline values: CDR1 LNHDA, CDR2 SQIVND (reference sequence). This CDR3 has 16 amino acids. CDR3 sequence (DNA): TGTGCCAGTAGTCATTCCGGACAGATTAATAATTCACCCCTCCACTTT. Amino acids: CASSHSGQINNSPLHF. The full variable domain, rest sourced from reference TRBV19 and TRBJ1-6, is DGGITQSPKYLFRKEGQNVTLSCEQNLNHDAMYWYRQDPGQGLRLIYYSQIVNDFQKGDIAEGYSVSREKKESFPLTVTSAQKNPTAFYLCASSHSGQINNSPLHFGNGTRLTVT.

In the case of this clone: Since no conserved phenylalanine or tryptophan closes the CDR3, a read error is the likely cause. This CDR3 is CASSLRLSNSPLHS. In DNA, the CDR3 is TGTGCCAGCAGCTTACGACTGAGTAATTCACCCCTCCACTCT. V usage is TRBV13 and J usage is TRBJ1-6; D gene uncertain. Trimming left V 2 bases short and J 6 bases short, with 8 bases between. The CDR3 totals 14 residues. Looked up from germline, CDR1 is PRHDT and CDR2 is FYEKMQ (reference sequence).

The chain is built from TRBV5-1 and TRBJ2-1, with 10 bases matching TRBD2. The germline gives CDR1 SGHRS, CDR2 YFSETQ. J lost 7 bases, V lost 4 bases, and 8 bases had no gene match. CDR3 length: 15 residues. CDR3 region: CASSMPAGGGNEQFF. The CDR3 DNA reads TGCGCCAGCAGCATGCCAGCGGGAGGGGGTAATGAGCAGTTCTTC. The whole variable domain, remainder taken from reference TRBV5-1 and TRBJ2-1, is KAGVTQTPRYLIKTRGQQVTLSCSPISGHRSVSWYQQTPGQGLQFLFEYFSETQRNKGNFPGRFSGRQFSNSRSEMNVSTLELGDSALYLCASSMPAGGGNEQFFGPGTRLTVL.

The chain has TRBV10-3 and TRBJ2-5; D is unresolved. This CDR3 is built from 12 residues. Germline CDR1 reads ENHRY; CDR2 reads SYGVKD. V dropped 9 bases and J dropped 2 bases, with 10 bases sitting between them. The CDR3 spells CAIMTPQETQYF. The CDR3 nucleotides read TGTGCCATTATGACACCGCAAGAGACCCAGTACTTC.

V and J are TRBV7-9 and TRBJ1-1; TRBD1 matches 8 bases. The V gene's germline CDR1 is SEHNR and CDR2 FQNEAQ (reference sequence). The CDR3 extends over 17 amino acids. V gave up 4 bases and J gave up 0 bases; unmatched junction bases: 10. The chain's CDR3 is CASSSLRTGPMNTEAFF. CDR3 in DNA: TGTGCCAGCAGCTCCCTTAGGACAGGGCCCATGAACACTGAAGCTTTCTTT.

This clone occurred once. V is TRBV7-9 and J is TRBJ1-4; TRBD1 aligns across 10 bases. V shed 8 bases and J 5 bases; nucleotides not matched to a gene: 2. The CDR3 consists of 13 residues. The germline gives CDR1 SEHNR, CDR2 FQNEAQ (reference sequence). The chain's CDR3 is CASRQGANEKLFF. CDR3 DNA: TGTGCCAGCCGACAGGGGGCAAATGAAAAACTGTTTTTT.

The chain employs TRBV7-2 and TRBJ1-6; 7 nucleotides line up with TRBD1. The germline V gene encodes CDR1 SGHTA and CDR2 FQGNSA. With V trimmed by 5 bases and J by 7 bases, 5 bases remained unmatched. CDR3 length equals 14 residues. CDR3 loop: CASSQDRPNSPLHF. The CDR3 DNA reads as TGTGCCAGCAGCCAGGACAGGCCGAATTCACCCCTCCACTTT.

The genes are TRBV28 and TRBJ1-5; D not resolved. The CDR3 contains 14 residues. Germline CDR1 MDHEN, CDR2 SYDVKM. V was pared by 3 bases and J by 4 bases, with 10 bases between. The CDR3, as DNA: TGTGCCAGCAGTTTGCGGCAGCTTAATCAGCCCCAGCATTTT. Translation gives CASSLRQLNQPQHF.

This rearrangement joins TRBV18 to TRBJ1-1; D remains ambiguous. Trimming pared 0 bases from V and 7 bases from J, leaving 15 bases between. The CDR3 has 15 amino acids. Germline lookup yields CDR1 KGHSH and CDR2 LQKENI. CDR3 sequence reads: CASSPPGVAVSEAFF. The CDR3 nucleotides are TGTGCCAGCTCACCACCCGGGGTGGCCGTGAGTGAAGCTTTCTTT.

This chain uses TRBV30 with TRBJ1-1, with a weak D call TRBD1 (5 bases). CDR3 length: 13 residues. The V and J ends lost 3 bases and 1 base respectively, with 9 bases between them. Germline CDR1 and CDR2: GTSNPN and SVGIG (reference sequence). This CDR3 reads CAWRGGRNTEAFF. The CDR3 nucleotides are TGTGCCTGGAGGGGGGGAAGGAACACTGAAGCTTTCTTT.

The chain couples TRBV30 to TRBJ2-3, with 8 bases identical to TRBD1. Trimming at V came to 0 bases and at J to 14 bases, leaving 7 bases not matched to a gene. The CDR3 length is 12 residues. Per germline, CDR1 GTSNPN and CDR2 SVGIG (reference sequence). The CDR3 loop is CAWSVLDRARYF. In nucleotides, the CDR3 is TGTGCCTGGAGTGTACTGGACAGGGCAAGGTATTTT.